What follows are 6 T cell receptor beta chains derived from one specimen sequenced in a study of shared clonotypes between healthy human individuals. The protocol was immunoSEQ multiplex PCR, while the TCRdb copy is restricted to in-frame clones and leaves out a portion. The table records around 450,000 clones, 70% to 80% of them present only once. Source material: PBMCs. These receptors were collected from a middle-aged woman in good health. Some clones in this sample may be carry-over from other donors' samples.

V and J are TRBV27 and TRBJ2-7; D is ambiguous. The germline gives CDR1 MNHEY, CDR2 SMNVEV (reference sequence). The CDR3 extends over 18 amino acids. The V end lost 6 bases, the J end lost 3 bases, and 27 bases lay between the germline ends. The DNA of the CDR3 is TGTGCCAGCAGCTCTATGAAGGGTTCATCTAGATACTACTACGAGCAGTACTTC. It codes for CASSSMKGSSRYYYEQYF.

This clone was found a few times. The chain recombines TRBV2 with TRBJ2-3, with D unresolved. The CDR3 sequence is 10 residues long. Germline loops: CDR1 SNHLY, CDR2 FYNNEI. Trimming took 4 bases from V and 7 from J, leaving 3 bases between them. CDR3 protein: CASSVYTQYF. The CDR3 nucleotides are TGTGCCAGCAGTGTATATACGCAGTATTTT.

This clone came up once. This same CDR3 is encoded by further DNA sequences in the sample. The genes are TRBV28 and TRBJ1-2; D ambiguous. The germline V gene encodes CDR1 MDHEN and CDR2 SYDVKM. V lost 2 bases, J lost 4 bases, and 11 bases lay in between. The CDR3 length is 14 residues. The CDR3 DNA follows: TGTGCCAGCAGTTTAGCAGGCGGCGTCTATGGCTACACCTTC. Its protein product is CASSLAGGVYGYTF.

This sequence joins TRBV5-1 and TRBJ1-1; weak D call: TRBD1 (6 bases). The germline V and J ends were trimmed by 0 bases and 0 bases, with 12 bases remaining between them. Germline V CDR1 and CDR2: SGHRS, YFSETQ. CDR3 length equals 16 residues. The CDR3 DNA follows: TGCGCCAGCAGCTTGGTTATCGGGGGCATGAACACTGAAGCTTTCTTT. Protein sequence: CASSLVIGGMNTEAFF.

This chain links TRBV6-1 with TRBJ2-1; D gene unclear. With 7 bases removed from V and 4 bases from J, the gap between germline ends came to 5 bases. CDR1 is MNHNS and CDR2 is SASEGT in the germline V gene. The CDR3 is 11 amino acids. In nucleotides, the CDR3 is TGTGCCAGCATCGGGTACAATGAGCAGTTCTTC. Translated, it gives CASIGYNEQFF.

The gene calls are TRBV7-2 and TRBJ2-7, with D possibly matching TRBD2 (5 bases). This CDR3 is built from 15 residues. Germline assignment: CDR1 SGHTA and CDR2 FQGNSA. V lost 5 bases and J 2 bases, leaving 16 bases between the germline ends. For the CDR3, the DNA is TGTGCCAGCAGCCAAGCGCTTCAGACTACCTACGAGCAGTACTTC. As protein: CASSQALQTTYEQYF.